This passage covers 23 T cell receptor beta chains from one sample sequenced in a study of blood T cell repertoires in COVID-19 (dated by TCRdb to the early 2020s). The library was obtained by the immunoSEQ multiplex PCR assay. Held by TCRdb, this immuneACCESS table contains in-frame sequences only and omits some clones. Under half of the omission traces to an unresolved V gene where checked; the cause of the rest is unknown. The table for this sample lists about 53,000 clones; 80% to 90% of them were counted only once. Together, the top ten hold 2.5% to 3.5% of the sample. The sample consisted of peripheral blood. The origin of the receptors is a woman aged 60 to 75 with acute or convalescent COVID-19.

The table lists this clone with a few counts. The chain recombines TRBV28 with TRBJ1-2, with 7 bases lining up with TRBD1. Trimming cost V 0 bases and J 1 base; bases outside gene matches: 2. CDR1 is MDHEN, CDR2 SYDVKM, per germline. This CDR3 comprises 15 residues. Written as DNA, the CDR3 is TGTGCCAGCAGTTTATGGGCAGGGGGTAACTATGGCTACACCTTC. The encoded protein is CASSLWAGGNYGYTF.

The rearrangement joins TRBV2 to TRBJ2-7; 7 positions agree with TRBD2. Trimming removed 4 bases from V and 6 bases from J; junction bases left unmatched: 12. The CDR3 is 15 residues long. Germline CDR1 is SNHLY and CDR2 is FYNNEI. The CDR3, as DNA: TGTGCCAGCAGTGGTTACGTGGGAGGGCAAGGCGAGCAGTACTTC. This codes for CASSGYVGGQGEQYF.

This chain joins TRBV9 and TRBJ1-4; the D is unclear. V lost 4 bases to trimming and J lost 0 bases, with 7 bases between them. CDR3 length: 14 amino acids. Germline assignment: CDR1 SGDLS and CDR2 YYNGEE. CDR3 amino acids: CASSPTTTNEKLFF. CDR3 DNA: TGTGCCAGCAGCCCGACTACAACTAATGAAAAACTGTTTTTT.

In DNA, the CDR3 is TGTGCCAGCAGCCTCGAGGGGGACGAGCAGTACTTC. This codes for CASSLEGDEQYF. V and J are TRBV13 and TRBJ2-7, with a weak D call TRBD1 (6 bases). The CDR3 loop spans 12 amino acids. Germline loops: CDR1 PRHDT, CDR2 FYEKMQ (reference sequence). V was trimmed by 5 bases and J by 5 bases, leaving 10 bases between them.

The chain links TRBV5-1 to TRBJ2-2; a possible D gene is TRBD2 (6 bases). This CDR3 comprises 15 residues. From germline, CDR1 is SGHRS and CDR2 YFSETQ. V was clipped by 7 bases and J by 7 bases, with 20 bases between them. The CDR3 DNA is TGCGCCAGCGGTCGCGGGGAAGTTCCTAGCGGGGAGCTGTTTTTT. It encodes CASGRGEVPSGELFF. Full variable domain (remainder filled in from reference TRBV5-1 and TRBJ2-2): KAGVTQTPRYLIKTRGQQVTLSCSPISGHRSVSWYQQTPGQGLQFLFEYFSETQRNKGNFPGRFSGRQFSNSRSEMNVSTLELGDSALYLCASGRGEVPSGELFFGEGSRLTVL.

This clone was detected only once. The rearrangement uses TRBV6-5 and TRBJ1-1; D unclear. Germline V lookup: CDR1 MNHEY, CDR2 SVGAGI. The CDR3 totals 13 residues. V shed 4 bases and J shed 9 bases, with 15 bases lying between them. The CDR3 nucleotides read TGTGCCAGCAGTTCTGGACTCATCAGTAAAGCTTTCTTT. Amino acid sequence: CASSSGLISKAFF.

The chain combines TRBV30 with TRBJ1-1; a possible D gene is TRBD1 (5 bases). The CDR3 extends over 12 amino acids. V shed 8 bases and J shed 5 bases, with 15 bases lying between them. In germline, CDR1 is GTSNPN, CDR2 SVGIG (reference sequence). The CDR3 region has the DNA TGTGCCCGCGACAGCGGGAGAACTGAAGCTTTCTTT. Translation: CARDSGRTEAFF.

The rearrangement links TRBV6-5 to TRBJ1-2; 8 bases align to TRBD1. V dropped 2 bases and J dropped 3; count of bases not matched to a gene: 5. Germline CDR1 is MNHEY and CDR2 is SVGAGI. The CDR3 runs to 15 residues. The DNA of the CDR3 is TGTGCCAGCAGTTACGGGGACAGGAGGGACTATGGCTACACCTTC. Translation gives CASSYGDRRDYGYTF.

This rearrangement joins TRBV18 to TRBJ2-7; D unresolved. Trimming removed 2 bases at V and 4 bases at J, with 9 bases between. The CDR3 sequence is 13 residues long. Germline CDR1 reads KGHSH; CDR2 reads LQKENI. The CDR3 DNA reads TGTGCCAGCTCACCAGGCCCACTATACGAGCAGTACTTC. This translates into CASSPGPLYEQYF.

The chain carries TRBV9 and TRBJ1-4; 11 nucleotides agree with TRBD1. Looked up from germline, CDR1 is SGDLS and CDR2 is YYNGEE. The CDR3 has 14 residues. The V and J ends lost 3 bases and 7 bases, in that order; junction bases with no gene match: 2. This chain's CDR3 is CASSGDRGSEKLFF. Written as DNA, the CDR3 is TGTGCCAGCAGCGGGGACAGGGGGAGTGAAAAACTGTTTTTT. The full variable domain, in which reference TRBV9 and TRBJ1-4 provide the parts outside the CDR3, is DSGVTQTPKHLITATGQRVTLRCSPRSGDLSVYWYQQSLDQGLQFLIQYYNGEERAKGNILERFSAQQFPDLHSELNLSSLELGDSALYFCASSGDRGSEKLFFGSGTQLSVL.

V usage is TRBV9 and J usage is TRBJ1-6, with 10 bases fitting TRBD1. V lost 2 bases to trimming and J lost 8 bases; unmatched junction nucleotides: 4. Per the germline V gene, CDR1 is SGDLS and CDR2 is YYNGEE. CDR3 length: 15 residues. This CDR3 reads CASSVHGQGDSPLHF. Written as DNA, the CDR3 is TGTGCCAGCAGCGTCCACGGACAGGGGGATTCACCCCTCCACTTT.

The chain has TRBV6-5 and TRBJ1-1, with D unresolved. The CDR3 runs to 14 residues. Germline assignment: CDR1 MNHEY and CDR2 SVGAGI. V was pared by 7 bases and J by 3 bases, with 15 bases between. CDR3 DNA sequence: TGTGCCAGCACCTACACCTCGGGAGACACTGAAGCTTTCTTT. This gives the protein CASTYTSGDTEAFF.

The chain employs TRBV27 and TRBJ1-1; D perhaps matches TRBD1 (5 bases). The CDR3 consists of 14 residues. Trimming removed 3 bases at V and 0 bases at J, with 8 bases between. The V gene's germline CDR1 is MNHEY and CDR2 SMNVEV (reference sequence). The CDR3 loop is CASSLEGLNTEAFF. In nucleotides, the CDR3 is TGTGCCAGCAGTTTGGAGGGGTTGAACACTGAAGCTTTCTTT.

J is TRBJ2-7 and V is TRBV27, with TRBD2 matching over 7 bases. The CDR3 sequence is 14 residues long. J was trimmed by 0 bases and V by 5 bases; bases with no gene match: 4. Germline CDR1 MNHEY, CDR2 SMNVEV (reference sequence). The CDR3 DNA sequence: TGTGCCAGCAGTCCTAGGGACTACTCCTACGAGCAGTACTTC. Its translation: CASSPRDYSYEQYF.

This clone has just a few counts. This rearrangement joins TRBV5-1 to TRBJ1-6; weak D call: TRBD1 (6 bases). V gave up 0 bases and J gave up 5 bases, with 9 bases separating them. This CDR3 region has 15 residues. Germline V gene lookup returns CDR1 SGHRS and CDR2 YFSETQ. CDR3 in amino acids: CASSLASGDNSPLHF. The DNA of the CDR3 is TGCGCCAGCAGCTTGGCATCAGGGGATAATTCACCCCTCCACTTT.

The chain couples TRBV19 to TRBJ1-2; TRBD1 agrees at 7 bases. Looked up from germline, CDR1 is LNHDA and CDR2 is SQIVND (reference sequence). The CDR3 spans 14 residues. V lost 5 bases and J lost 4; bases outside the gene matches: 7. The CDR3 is CASSVRQGTYGYTF. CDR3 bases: TGTGCCAGTAGTGTGAGACAGGGAACCTATGGCTACACCTTC.

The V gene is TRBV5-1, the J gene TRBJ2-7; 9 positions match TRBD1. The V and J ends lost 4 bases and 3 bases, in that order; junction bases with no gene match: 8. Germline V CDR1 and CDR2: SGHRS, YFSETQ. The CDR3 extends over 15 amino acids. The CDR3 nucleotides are TGCGCCAGCAGCCGATTACCGGGACAGGGCTACGAGCAGTACTTC. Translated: CASSRLPGQGYEQYF.

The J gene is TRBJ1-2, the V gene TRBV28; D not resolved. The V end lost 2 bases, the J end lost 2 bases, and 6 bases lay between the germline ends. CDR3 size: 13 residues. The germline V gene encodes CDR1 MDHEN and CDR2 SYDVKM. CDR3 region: CASSLAGNYGYTF. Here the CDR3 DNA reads TGTGCCAGCAGTTTAGCGGGAAACTATGGCTACACCTTC.

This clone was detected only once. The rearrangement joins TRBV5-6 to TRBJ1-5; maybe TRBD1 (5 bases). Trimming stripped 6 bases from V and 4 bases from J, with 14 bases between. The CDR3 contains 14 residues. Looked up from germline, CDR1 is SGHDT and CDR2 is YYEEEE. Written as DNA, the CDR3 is TGTGCCAGCAACCCCGGAGGGGTAAATCAGCCCCAGCATTTT. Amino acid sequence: CASNPGGVNQPQHF.

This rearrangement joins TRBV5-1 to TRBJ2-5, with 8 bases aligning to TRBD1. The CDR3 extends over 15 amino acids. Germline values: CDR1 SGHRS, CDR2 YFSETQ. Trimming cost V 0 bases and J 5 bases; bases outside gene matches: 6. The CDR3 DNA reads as TGCGCCAGCAGCTTGGCTGGACAGGGCGGCGAGACCCAGTACTTC. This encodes CASSLAGQGGETQYF.

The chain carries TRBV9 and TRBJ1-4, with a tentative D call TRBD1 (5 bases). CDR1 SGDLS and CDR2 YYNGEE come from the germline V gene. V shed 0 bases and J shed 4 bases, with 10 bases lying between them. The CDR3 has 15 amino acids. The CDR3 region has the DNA TGTGCCAGCAGCGTAGGGGGCGCAGGTAATGAAAAACTGTTTTTT. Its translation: CASSVGGAGNEKLFF.

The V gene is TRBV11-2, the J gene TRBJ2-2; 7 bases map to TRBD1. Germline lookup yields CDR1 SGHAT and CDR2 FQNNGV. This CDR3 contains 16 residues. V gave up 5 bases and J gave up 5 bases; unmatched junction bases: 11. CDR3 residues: CASSGRQGLRTGELFF. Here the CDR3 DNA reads TGTGCCAGCAGCGGACGACAGGGATTAAGAACCGGGGAGCTGTTTTTT.

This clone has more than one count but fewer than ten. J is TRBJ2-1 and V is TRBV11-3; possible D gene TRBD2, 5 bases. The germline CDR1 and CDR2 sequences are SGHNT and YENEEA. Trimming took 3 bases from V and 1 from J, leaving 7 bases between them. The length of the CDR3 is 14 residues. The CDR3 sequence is CASSFRGSYNEQFF. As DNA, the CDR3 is TGTGCCAGCAGCTTTCGGGGTTCCTACAATGAGCAGTTCTTC.